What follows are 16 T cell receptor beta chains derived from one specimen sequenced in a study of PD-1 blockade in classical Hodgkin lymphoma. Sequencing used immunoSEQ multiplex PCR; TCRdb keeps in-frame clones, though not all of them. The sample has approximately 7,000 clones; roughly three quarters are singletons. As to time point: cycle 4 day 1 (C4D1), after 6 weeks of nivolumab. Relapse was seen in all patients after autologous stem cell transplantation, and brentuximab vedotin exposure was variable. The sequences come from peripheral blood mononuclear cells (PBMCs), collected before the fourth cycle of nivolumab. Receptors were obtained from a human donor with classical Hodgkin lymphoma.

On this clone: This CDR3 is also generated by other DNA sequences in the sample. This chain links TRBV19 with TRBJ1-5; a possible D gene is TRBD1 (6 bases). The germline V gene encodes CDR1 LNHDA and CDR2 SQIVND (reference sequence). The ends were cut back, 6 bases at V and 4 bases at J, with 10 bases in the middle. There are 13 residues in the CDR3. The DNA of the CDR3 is TGTGCCAGTAGCGGCGACAGGAATCAGCCCCAGCATTTT. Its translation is CASSGDRNQPQHF.

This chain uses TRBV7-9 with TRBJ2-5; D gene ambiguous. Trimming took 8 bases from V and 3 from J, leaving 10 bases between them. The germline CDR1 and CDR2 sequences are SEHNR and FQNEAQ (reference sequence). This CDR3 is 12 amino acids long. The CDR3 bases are TGTGCCAGCGGTGCCAGAAAAGAGACCCAGTACTTC. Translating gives CASGARKETQYF.

In DNA form, the CDR3 reads TGTGCCATCAGTGAGTCGCTCGGGAGGGACTTCCACGAGCAGTACTTC. Translating gives CAISESLGRDFHEQYF. V gene TRBV10-3 combines with J gene TRBJ2-7; 8 positions match TRBD2. The V and J ends lost 0 bases and 5 bases, in that order; junction bases with no gene match: 9. Germline assignment: CDR1 ENHRY and CDR2 SYGVKD. The CDR3 sequence is 16 residues long.

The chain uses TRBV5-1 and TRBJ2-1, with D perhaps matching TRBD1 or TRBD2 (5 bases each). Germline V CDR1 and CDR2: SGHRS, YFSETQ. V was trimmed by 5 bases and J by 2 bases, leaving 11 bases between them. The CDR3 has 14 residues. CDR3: CASSMGTTYNEQFF. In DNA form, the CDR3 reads TGCGCCAGCAGTATGGGGACCACCTACAATGAGCAGTTCTTC.

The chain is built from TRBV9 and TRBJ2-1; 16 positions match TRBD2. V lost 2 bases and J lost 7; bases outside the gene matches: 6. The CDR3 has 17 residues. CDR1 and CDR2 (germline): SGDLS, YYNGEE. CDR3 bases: TGTGCCAGCAGCGTTGGGACTAGCGGGAGGGTATGGAATGAGCAGTTCTTC. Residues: CASSVGTSGRVWNEQFF.

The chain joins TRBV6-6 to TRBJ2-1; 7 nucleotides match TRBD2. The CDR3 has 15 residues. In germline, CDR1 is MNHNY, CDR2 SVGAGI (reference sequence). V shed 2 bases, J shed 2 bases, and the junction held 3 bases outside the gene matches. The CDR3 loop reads CASSYEGGTYNEQFF. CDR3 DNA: TGTGCCAGCAGTTACGAGGGAGGGACCTACAATGAGCAGTTCTTC.

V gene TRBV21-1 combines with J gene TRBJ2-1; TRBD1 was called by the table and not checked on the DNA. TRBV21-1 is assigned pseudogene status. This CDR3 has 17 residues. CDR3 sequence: CASSKGRVQGAYNEQFF. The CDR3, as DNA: TGTGCCAGCAGCAAAGGTCGCGTACAGGGGGCATACAATGAGCAGTTCTTC.

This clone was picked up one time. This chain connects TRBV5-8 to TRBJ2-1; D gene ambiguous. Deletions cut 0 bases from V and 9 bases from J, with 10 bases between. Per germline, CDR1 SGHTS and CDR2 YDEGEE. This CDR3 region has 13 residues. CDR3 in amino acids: CASSLGAVGEQFF. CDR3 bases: TGTGCCAGCAGCTTGGGGGCGGTGGGTGAGCAGTTCTTC.

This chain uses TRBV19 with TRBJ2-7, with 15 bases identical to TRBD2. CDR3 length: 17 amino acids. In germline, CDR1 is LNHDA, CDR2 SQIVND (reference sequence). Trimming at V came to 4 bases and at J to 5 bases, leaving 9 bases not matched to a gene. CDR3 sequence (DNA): TGTGCCAGTAGTAGCCCAGGGACTAGCGGGAGGAATCACGAGCAGTACTTC. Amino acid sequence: CASSSPGTSGRNHEQYF.

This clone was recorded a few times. The CDR3 region is CASSPPGPNTGELFF. DNA of the CDR3: TGCGCCAGCAGCCCCCCCGGACCCAACACCGGGGAGCTGTTTTTT. The chain recombines TRBV5-1 with TRBJ2-2; D not certain. Deletions cut 4 bases from V and 2 bases from J, with 12 bases between. Germline V gene data show CDR1 as SGHRS and CDR2 as YFSETQ. The CDR3 runs 15 residues. Full variable domain (outside the CDR3, taken from reference TRBV5-1 and TRBJ2-2): KAGVTQTPRYLIKTRGQQVTLSCSPISGHRSVSWYQQTPGQGLQFLFEYFSETQRNKGNFPGRFSGRQFSNSRSEMNVSTLELGDSALYLCASSPPGPNTGELFFGEGSRLTVL.

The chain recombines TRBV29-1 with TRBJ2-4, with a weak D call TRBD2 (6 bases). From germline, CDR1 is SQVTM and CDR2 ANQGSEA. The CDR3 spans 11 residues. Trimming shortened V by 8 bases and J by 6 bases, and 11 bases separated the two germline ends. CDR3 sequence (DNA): TGCAGCTCCTGGGACTCAAACATTCAGTACTTC. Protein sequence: CSSWDSNIQYF.

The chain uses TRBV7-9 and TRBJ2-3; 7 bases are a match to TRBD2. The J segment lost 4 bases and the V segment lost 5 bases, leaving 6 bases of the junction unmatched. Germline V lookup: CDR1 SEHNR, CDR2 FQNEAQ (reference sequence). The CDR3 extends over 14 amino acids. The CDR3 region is CASSMASGSDTQYF. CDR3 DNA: TGTGCCAGCAGCATGGCTAGCGGATCAGATACGCAGTATTTT.

The CDR3 loop reads CASSLDRGANTEAFF. CDR3 nucleotide sequence: TGCGCCAGCAGCTTGGATCGGGGCGCGAACACTGAAGCTTTCTTT. The chain links TRBV5-1 to TRBJ1-1, with a weak D call TRBD1 (5 bases). Germline lookup yields CDR1 SGHRS and CDR2 YFSETQ. Trimming stripped 0 bases from V and 1 base from J, with 10 bases between. The CDR3 runs 15 residues. Together with reference TRBV5-1 and TRBJ1-1, the CDR3 gives the full variable domain: KAGVTQTPRYLIKTRGQQVTLSCSPISGHRSVSWYQQTPGQGLQFLFEYFSETQRNKGNFPGRFSGRQFSNSRSEMNVSTLELGDSALYLCASSLDRGANTEAFFGQGTRLTVV.

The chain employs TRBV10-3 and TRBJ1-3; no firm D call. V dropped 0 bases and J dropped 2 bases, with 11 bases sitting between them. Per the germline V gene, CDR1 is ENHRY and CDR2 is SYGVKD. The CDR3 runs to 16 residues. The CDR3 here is CAISESAVPPGNTIYF. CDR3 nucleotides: TGTGCCATCAGTGAGTCGGCAGTACCTCCTGGAAACACCATATATTTT.

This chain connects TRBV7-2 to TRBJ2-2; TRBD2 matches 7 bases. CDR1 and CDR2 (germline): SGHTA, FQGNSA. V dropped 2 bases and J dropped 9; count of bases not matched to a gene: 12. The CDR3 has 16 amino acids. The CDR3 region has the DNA TGTGCCAGCAGCTTACGACTAGCCTCCAGTCCCCGGGAGCTGTTTTTT. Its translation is CASSLRLASSPRELFF.

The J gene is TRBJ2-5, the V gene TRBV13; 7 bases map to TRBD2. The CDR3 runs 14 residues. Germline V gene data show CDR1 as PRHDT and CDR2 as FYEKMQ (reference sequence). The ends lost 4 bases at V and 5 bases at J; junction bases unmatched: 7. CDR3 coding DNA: TGTGCCAGCAGCTCCCGACTAGCCGTCGAGACCCAGTACTTC. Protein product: CASSSRLAVETQYF.